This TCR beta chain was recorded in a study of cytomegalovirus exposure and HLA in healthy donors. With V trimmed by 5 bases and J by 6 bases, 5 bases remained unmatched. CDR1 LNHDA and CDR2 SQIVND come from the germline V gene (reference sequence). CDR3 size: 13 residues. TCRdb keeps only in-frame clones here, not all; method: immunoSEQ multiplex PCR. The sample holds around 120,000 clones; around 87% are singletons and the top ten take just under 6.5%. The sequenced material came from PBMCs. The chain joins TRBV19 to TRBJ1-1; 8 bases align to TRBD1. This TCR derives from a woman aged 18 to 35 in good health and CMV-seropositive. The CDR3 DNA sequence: TGTGCCAGTAGTCCACCAGGGGGCCCTGAAGCTTTCTTT. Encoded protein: CASSPPGGPEAFF. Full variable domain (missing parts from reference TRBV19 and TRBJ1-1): DGGITQSPKYLFRKEGQNVTLSCEQNLNHDAMYWYRQDPGQGLRLIYYSQIVNDFQKGDIAEGYSVSREKKESFPLTVTSAQKNPTAFYLCASSPPGGPEAFFGQGTRLTVV.